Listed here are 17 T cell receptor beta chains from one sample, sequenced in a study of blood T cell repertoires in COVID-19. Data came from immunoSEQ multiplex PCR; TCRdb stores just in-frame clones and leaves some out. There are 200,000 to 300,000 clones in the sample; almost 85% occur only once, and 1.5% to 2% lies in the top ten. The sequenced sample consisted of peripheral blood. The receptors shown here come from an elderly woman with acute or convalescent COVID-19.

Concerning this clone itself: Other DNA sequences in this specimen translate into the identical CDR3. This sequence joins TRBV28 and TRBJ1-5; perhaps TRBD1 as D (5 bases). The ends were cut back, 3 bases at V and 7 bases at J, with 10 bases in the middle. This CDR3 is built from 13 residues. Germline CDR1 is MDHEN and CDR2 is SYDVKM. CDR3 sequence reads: CASSLQGGQPQHF. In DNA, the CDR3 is TGTGCCAGCAGTTTGCAGGGAGGACAGCCCCAGCATTTT.

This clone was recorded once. CDR3: CASPTEYEQYF. CDR3 DNA sequence: TGTGCAAGTCCCACAGAATACGAGCAGTACTTC. The chain uses TRBV12-2 and TRBJ2-7; the D segment call TRBD1 is taken from the table without a DNA check. TRBV12-2 corresponds to a pseudogene. The CDR3 has 11 residues.

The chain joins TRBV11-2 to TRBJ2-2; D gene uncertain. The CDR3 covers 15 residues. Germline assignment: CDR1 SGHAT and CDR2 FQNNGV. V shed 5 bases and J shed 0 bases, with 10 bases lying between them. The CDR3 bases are TGTGCCAGCAGCCTAACTCGATCGAACACCGGGGAGCTGTTTTTT. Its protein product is CASSLTRSNTGELFF.

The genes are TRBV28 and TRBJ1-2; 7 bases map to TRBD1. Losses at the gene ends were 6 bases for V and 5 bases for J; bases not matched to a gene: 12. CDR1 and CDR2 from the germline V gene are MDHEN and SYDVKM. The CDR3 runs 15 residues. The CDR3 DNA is TGTGCCAGCAGCCGCTCACCCGGGACAGCATATGGCTACACCTTC. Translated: CASSRSPGTAYGYTF.

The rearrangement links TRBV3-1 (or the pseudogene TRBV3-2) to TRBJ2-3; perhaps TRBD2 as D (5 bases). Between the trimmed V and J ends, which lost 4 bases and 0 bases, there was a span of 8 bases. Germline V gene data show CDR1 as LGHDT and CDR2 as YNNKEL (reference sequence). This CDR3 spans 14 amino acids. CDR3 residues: CASSRGLSTDTQYF. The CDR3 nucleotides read TGTGCCAGCAGCCGAGGACTCAGCACAGATACGCAGTATTTT.

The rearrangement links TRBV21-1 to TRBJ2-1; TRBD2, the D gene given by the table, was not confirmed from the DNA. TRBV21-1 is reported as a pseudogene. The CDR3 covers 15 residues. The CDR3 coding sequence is TGTGCCAGCAGCAAGCGGACTAGCCGGGGCTATGAGCAGTTCTTC. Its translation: CASSKRTSRGYEQFF.

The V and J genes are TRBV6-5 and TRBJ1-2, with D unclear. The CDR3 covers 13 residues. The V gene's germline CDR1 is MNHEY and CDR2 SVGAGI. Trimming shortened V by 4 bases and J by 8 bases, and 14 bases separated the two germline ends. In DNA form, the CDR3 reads TGTGCCAGCAGTTTTCTCCGGGTAGGAGGCTACACCTTC. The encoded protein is CASSFLRVGGYTF.

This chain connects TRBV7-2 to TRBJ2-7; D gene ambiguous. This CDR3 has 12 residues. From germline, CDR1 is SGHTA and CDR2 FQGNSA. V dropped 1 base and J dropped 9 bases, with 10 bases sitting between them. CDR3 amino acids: CASSLEGSRQYF. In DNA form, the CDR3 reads TGTGCCAGCAGCTTAGAAGGTAGCCGGCAGTACTTC.

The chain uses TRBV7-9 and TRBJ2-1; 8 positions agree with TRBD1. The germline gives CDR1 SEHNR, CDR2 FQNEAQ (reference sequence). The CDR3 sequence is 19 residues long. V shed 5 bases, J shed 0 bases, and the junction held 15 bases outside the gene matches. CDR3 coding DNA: TGTGCCAGCAGCCAGCAGGGGGCCCTAGAGAAGAGCTCCTACAATGAGCAGTTCTTC. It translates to CASSQQGALEKSSYNEQFF.

The chain's CDR3 is CASSQGQNTEAFF. The CDR3 nucleotides are TGTGCCAGCTCACAGGGACAGAACACTGAAGCTTTCTTT. The chain is built from TRBV18 and TRBJ1-1, with D maybe TRBD1 (6 bases). CDR3 length equals 13 residues. CDR1 is KGHSH, CDR2 LQKENI, per germline. The germline V and J ends were trimmed by 4 bases and 1 base, with 7 bases remaining between them.

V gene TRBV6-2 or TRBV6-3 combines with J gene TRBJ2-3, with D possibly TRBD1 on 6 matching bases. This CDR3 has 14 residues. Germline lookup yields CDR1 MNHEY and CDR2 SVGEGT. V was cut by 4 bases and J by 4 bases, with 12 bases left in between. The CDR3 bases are TGTGCCAGCAGTTGGGGGCTAGCTTCAGATACGCAGTATTTT. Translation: CASSWGLASDTQYF.

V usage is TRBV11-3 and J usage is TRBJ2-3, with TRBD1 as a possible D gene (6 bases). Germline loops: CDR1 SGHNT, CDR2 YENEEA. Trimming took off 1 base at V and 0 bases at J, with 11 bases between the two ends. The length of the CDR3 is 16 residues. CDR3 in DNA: TGTGCCAGCAGCTTAGGGGGACACGCGAGCACAGATACGCAGTATTTT. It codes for CASSLGGHASTDTQYF.

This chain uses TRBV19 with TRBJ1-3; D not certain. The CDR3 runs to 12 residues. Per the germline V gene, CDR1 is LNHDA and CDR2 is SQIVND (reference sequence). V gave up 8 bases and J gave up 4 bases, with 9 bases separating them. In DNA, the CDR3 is TGTGCCAGTGGGCGTTCAGGAAACACCATATATTTT. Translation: CASGRSGNTIYF.

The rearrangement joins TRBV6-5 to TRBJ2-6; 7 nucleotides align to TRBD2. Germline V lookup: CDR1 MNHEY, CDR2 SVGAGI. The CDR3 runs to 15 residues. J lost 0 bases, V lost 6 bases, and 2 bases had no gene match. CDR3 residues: CASRGGSSGANVLTF. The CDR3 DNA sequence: TGTGCCAGCAGGGGGGGGTCCTCTGGGGCCAACGTCCTGACTTTC.

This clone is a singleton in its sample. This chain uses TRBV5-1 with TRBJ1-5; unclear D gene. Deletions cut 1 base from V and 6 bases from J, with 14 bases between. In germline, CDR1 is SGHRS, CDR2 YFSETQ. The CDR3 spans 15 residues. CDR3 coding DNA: TGCGCCAGCAGCTTGATCCAGGCCGTAGGTCAGCCCCAGCATTTT. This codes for CASSLIQAVGQPQHF.

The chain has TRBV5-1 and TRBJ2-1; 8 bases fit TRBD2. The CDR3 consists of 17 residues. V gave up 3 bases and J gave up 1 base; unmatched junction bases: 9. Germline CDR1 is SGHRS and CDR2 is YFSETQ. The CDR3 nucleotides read TGCGCCAGCAGCTCAATGCGCACTAGCGGATCCTACAATGAGCAGTTCTTC. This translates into CASSSMRTSGSYNEQFF.

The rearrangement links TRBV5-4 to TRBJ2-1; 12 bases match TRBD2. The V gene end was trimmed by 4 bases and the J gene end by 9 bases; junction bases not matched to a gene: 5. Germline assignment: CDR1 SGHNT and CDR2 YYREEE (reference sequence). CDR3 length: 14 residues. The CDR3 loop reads CASSQTSGGGEQFF. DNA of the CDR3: TGTGCCAGCAGCCAGACTAGCGGGGGTGGTGAGCAGTTCTTC.